The entry that follows covers one TCR beta chain sequence. The antigen is unknown. Libraries were prepared by immunoSEQ multiplex PCR; TCRdb keeps only in-frame clonotypes and omits some of them. The sample records 90,000 or so clones, around four fifths being singletons. The data stem from a study of radiotherapy plus CTLA-4 blockade in lung cancer. Study-wide findings and caveats: Interferon-beta, together with early blood T cell clone dynamics, reportedly best predicted response. Clones derived from tumor TCRs expanded in blood after radiotherapy plus ipilimumab.

Ipilimumab CTLA-4 blockade and focal radiation were given to patients with chemo-refractory metastatic non-small-cell lung cancer. V gave up 5 bases and J gave up 6 bases, with 4 bases separating them. The CDR3 loop spans 10 amino acids. The V gene's germline CDR1 is SGDLS and CDR2 YYNGEE. The material sequenced was peripheral blood, taken from a patient treated with radiotherapy plus ipilimumab. The sequence came from a human donor with non-small cell lung cancer who had stable disease on radiotherapy plus ipilimumab. The rearrangement links TRBV9 to TRBJ2-3, with D uncertain. The CDR3 region is CASRADTQYF. The CDR3 nucleotides are TGTGCCAGCAGGGCGGATACGCAGTATTTT.